This is a list of T cell receptor beta chains from one sample in a study of CD8+CD57+ T cells in acquired aplastic anemia. TCRdb analysed the reads with MiXCR anew, one entry per CDR3 protein. This sample yields about 420,000 distinct CDR3 sequences, of which under 80% are seen a single time; under 4.5% belongs to the top ten. Source material: sorted CD4+, CD8+, or CD8+CD57+ T cells (not recorded which) from PBMCs. These receptors all stem from a human donor in good health, serving as a control. CDR3s include the opening cysteine and the closing phenylalanine or tryptophan. The order of the fields is J gene, V gene, D gene, clone size, CDR3 protein, CDR3 DNA. A D gene is named only where the DNA matches it firmly. Clone size appears in some rows only: once, few, many, or a class for an expanded clone.

J gene: TRBJ2-7; V gene: TRBV19; D gene: NA; clone size: NA; CDR3 protein: CASRFSRREIHEQYF; CDR3 DNA: TGTGCCAGCAGGTTCTCCCGTAGGGAAATTCACGAGCAGTACTTC
J gene: TRBJ1-6; V gene: TRBV9; D gene: NA; clone size: many; CDR3 protein: CASSPRGAQGNSPLHF; CDR3 DNA: TGTGCCAGCAGCCCCAGGGGAGCCCAAGGTAATTCACCCCTCCACTTT
J gene: TRBJ2-3; V gene: TRBV9; D gene: TRBD2; clone size: many; CDR3 protein: CASSVSGGHGDTQYF; CDR3 DNA: TGTGCCAGCAGCGTTAGCGGGGGGCATGGGGATACGCAGTATTTT
J gene: TRBJ2-5; V gene: TRBV7-3; D gene: NA; clone size: NA; CDR3 protein: CASSLVARAVETQYF; CDR3 DNA: TGTGCCAGCAGCTTGGTGGCGCGGGCGGTTGAGACCCAGTACTTC
J gene: TRBJ1-6; V gene: TRBV7-9; D gene: NA; clone size: NA; CDR3 protein: CASSQALGHSPLHF; CDR3 DNA: TGTGCCAGCAGCCAAGCATTAGGGCATTCACCCCTCCACTTT
J gene: TRBJ1-6; V gene: TRBV5-1; D gene: TRBD1; clone size: once; CDR3 protein: CASTRGTVYNSPLHF; CDR3 DNA: TGCGCCAGCACCCGCGGGACAGTCTATAATTCACCCCTCCACTTT
J gene: TRBJ1-1; V gene: TRBV2; D gene: NA; clone size: NA; CDR3 protein: CASSLEQGNTGDLF; CDR3 DNA: TGTGCCAGCAGCCTGGAGCAGGGGAACACTGGGGATTTGTTT
J gene: TRBJ1-1; V gene: TRBV27; D gene: NA; clone size: NA; CDR3 protein: CASSEGGPENTEAFF; CDR3 DNA: TGTGCCAGCAGTGAGGGGGGCCCAGAGAACACTGAAGCTTTCTTT
J gene: TRBJ1-5; V gene: TRBV12-3/TRBV12-4; D gene: NA; clone size: NA; CDR3 protein: CASSFVRDQPQHF; CDR3 DNA: TGTGCCAGCAGTTTCGTCCGGGATCAGCCCCAGCATTTT
J gene: TRBJ1-2; V gene: TRBV6-6; D gene: NA; clone size: many; CDR3 protein: CASSGAGVNYGYTF; CDR3 DNA: TGTGCCAGCAGTGGGGCCGGGGTTAACTATGGCTACACCTTC
J gene: TRBJ1-6; V gene: TRBV5-1; D gene: NA; clone size: NA; CDR3 protein: CASARPGPNTHF; CDR3 DNA: TGCGCCAGCGCCAGACCCGGGCCGAACACCCACTTT
J gene: TRBJ1-5; V gene: TRBV29-1; D gene: NA; clone size: NA; CDR3 protein: CSGRGKGDNQPQHF; CDR3 DNA: TGCAGCGGTAGGGGGAAGGGAGACAATCAGCCCCAGCATTTT
J gene: TRBJ2-2; V gene: TRBV7-2; D gene: NA; clone size: many; CDR3 protein: CASSLFIESNTGELFF; CDR3 DNA: TGTGCCAGCAGCTTATTTATAGAATCGAACACCGGGGAGCTGTTTTTT
J gene: TRBJ1-2; V gene: TRBV20-1; D gene: NA; clone size: many; CDR3 protein: CSAQQGEGYTF; CDR3 DNA: TGCAGTGCCCAACAGGGAGAAGGCTACACCTTC
J gene: TRBJ2-2; V gene: TRBV15; D gene: NA; clone size: many; CDR3 protein: CATSRDRGTGELFF; CDR3 DNA: TGTGCCACCAGCAGAGATCGGGGCACCGGGGAGCTGTTTTTT
J gene: TRBJ2-1; V gene: TRBV12-3/TRBV12-4; D gene: TRBD2; clone size: NA; CDR3 protein: CASSIGLAGFQLF; CDR3 DNA: TGTGCCAGCAGTATCGGACTAGCGGGGTTTCAGCTCTTT
J gene: TRBJ2-7; V gene: TRBV6-2/TRBV6-3; D gene: NA; clone size: NA; CDR3 protein: CASSYVDGEQYF; CDR3 DNA: TGTGCCAGCAGTTACGTGGATGGGGAGCAGTACTTC
J gene: TRBJ1-1; V gene: TRBV29-1; D gene: NA; clone size: many; CDR3 protein: CSVGGQLNTEAFF; CDR3 DNA: TGCAGCGTTGGTGGACAGTTGAACACTGAAGCTTTCTTT
J gene: TRBJ2-7; V gene: TRBV19; D gene: TRBD1; clone size: NA; CDR3 protein: CASKRQGSSYERYF; CDR3 DNA: TGTGCCAGTAAGCGACAGGGTAGCTCCTACGAGCGGTACTTC
J gene: TRBJ2-7; V gene: TRBV7-3; D gene: NA; clone size: NA; CDR3 protein: CASGQVHTYGQYF; CDR3 DNA: TGCGCCAGCGGCCAAGTACACACCTACGGGCAGTACTTC
J gene: TRBJ2-7; V gene: TRBV20-1; D gene: NA; clone size: NA; CDR3 protein: CSVFPNTGETPYEQYF; CDR3 DNA: TGCAGTGTTTTCCCGAACACCGGGGAGACCCCCTACGAGCAGTACTTC
J gene: TRBJ2-7; V gene: TRBV20-1; D gene: NA; clone size: NA; CDR3 protein: CSARGLQSIYEQYF; CDR3 DNA: TGCAGTGCTAGAGGTCTACAGTCCATCTACGAGCAGTACTTC
J gene: TRBJ2-1; V gene: TRBV5-6; D gene: NA; clone size: NA; CDR3 protein: CASSSRAGLNNEQFF; CDR3 DNA: TGTGCCAGCAGCTCCAGGGCGGGACTGAACAATGAGCAGTTCTTC
J gene: TRBJ1-3; V gene: TRBV7-9; D gene: TRBD1; clone size: NA; CDR3 protein: CASRVGTGGGGNTIYF; CDR3 DNA: TGTGCCAGCCGCGTAGGTACAGGGGGCGGAGGAAACACCATATATTTT
J gene: TRBJ2-7; V gene: TRBV5-6; D gene: NA; clone size: NA; CDR3 protein: CASTFVGGATYEQYF; CDR3 DNA: TGTGCCAGCACATTTGTTGGAGGGGCAACCTACGAGCAGTACTTC
J gene: TRBJ1-2; V gene: TRBV20-1; D gene: NA; clone size: NA; CDR3 protein: CSASDPGTYGYTF; CDR3 DNA: TGCAGTGCTAGTGACCCGGGAACCTATGGCTACACCTTC
J gene: TRBJ2-1; V gene: TRBV24-1; D gene: NA; clone size: many; CDR3 protein: CATSDLTDNEQFF; CDR3 DNA: TGTGCCACCAGTGATTTGACTGACAATGAGCAGTTCTTC
J gene: TRBJ2-3; V gene: TRBV7-2; D gene: TRBD1; clone size: NA; CDR3 protein: CASSSTTQGIDPHYF; CDR3 DNA: TGTGCCAGCAGCTCGACGACACAGGGGATAGATCCGCACTATTTT
J gene: TRBJ2-5; V gene: TRBV24-1; D gene: NA; clone size: many; CDR3 protein: CATSDVGAETQYF; CDR3 DNA: TGTGCCACCAGTGATGTGGGGGCAGAGACCCAGTACTTC
J gene: TRBJ2-3; V gene: TRBV7-2; D gene: TRBD1; clone size: NA; CDR3 protein: CASSFEDRGTDTLYF; CDR3 DNA: TGTGCCAGCAGCTTTGAGGACAGGGGGACAGATACGCTGTATTTT
J gene: TRBJ1-1; V gene: TRBV7-9; D gene: NA; clone size: many; CDR3 protein: CASSLDMNTEAFF; CDR3 DNA: TGTGCCAGCAGCTTAGACATGAACACTGAAGCTTTCTTT
J gene: TRBJ2-7; V gene: TRBV6-5; D gene: NA; clone size: many; CDR3 protein: CASSRAGRIAHEQYF; CDR3 DNA: TGTGCCAGCAGTCGAGCCGGACGGATAGCCCACGAGCAGTACTTC
J gene: TRBJ1-1; V gene: TRBV7-3; D gene: NA; clone size: NA; CDR3 protein: CASSLDGGYAEAFF; CDR3 DNA: TGTGCCAGCAGCTTGGACGGAGGGTACGCTGAAGCTTTCTTT
J gene: TRBJ1-6; V gene: TRBV7-2; D gene: NA; clone size: NA; CDR3 protein: CASSLQSTDSGLPF; CDR3 DNA: TGTGCCAGCAGCTTACAAAGCACAGATTCAGGCCTCCCCTTT
J gene: TRBJ2-6; V gene: TRBV7-2; D gene: TRBD2; clone size: NA; CDR3 protein: CASSPGGPLTF; CDR3 DNA: TGTGCCAGCAGCCCGGGAGGGCCACTAACTTTC
J gene: TRBJ1-2; V gene: TRBV7-2; D gene: NA; clone size: NA; CDR3 protein: CASSMGASDQPGHTF; CDR3 DNA: TGCGCCAGCAGCATGGGGGCTAGCGACCAGCCTGGCCACACCTTC
J gene: TRBJ2-7; V gene: TRBV6-5; D gene: TRBD2; clone size: NA; CDR3 protein: CASSSPGGPSYEQYF; CDR3 DNA: TGTGCCAGCAGTTCCCCGGGGGGGCCTTCCTACGAGCAGTACTTC
J gene: TRBJ1-3; V gene: TRBV5-1; D gene: NA; clone size: many; CDR3 protein: CASARSGGDGNTIYF; CDR3 DNA: TGCGCCAGCGCCCGCTCCGGGGGGGATGGAAACACCATATATTTT
J gene: TRBJ2-3; V gene: TRBV7-2; D gene: NA; clone size: NA; CDR3 protein: CASSLGGTDAQYF; CDR3 DNA: TGTGCCAGCAGCTTGGGGGGTACAGATGCGCAGTATTTT
J gene: TRBJ2-7; V gene: TRBV5-1; D gene: TRBD2; clone size: NA; CDR3 protein: CASRRGTQAYEQYF; CDR3 DNA: TGCGCCAGCAGGCGGGGGACTCAGGCCTACGAGCAGTACTTC
J gene: TRBJ1-1; V gene: TRBV5-1; D gene: TRBD1; clone size: NA; CDR3 protein: CASSLTRGQDLPFF; CDR3 DNA: TGTGCCAGCAGCCTGACTAGGGGACAGGATTTGCCTTTCTTT
J gene: TRBJ1-4; V gene: TRBV7-3; D gene: TRBD1; clone size: NA; CDR3 protein: CAGSRDTGENTIF; CDR3 DNA: TGTGCCGGCAGCCGAGATACAGGGGAAAACACGATTTTT
J gene: TRBJ2-2; V gene: TRBV29-1; D gene: TRBD1; clone size: NA; CDR3 protein: CSVEGQGAGELFF; CDR3 DNA: TGCAGCGTTGAAGGGCAGGGGGCCGGGGAGCTGTTTTTT
J gene: TRBJ2-1; V gene: TRBV20-1; D gene: TRBD2; clone size: many; CDR3 protein: CSAIGTSGLYNEQFF; CDR3 DNA: TGCAGTGCCATCGGGACTAGCGGGTTGTACAATGAGCAGTTCTTC